This T cell receptor (beta chain) derives from a study of OX40 agonist ivuxolimab in advanced cancers. Study background: The study gave patients intravenous ivuxolimab at 0.01 to 10 mg/kg every 2 weeks. The mean age was around 56 years, ranging from 23 to 79, with 82.7% of participants male.

Libraries were prepared by immunoSEQ multiplex PCR; TCRdb keeps only in-frame clonotypes and omits some of them. The sample includes about 50,000 clones, 60% to 80% of them seen just once. This clone was detected a few times. Germline V gene sequence: CDR1 KGHSH, CDR2 LQKENI. V lost 2 bases and J lost 6; bases outside the gene matches: 3. CDR3 length equals 13 residues. The chain uses TRBV18 and TRBJ1-2; 7 nucleotides align to TRBD1. This sequence was found in an adult with an advanced solid tumor such as melanoma, head and neck, liver or kidney cancer. This material consisted of CD4+ or CD8+ T cells sorted from blood, taken in a trial of the OX40 agonist ivuxolimab. CDR3 in amino acids: CASSPGTDDGYTF. The CDR3 DNA reads as TGTGCCAGCTCACCAGGGACAGATGATGGCTACACCTTC.